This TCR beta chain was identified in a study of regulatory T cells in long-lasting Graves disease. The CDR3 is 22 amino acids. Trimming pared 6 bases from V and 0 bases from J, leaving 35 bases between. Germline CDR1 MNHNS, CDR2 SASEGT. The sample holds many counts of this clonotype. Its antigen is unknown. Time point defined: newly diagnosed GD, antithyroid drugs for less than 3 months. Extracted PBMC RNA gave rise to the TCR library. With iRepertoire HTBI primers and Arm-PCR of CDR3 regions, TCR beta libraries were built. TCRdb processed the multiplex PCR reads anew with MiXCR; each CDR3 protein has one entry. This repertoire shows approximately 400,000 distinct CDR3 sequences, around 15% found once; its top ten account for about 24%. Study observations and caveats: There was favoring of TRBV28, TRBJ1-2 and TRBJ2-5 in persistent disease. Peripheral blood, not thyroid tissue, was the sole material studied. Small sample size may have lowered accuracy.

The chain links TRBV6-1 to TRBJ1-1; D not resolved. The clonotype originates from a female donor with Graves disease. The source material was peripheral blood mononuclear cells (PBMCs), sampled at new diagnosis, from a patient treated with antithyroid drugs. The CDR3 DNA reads TGTGCCAGCAGAGTAAACAATCACTATCTTGGTGTGGACGTAAGGATGAACACTGAAGCTTTCTTT. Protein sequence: CASRVNNHYLGVDVRMNTEAFF.